The clone carrying this T cell receptor beta chain came up once. Its antigen is unidentified. This sample was taken from a study of shared clonotypes between healthy human individuals. CD8 cells regarded as naive lacked CD45RO, were positively chosen for CCR7, and omitted terminally differentiated effector memory CD45RA+ cells. Each replicate PCR on the sorted subsets used roughly 190 ng DNA (around 30,000 T cell genomes). The authors' processing: Filtering differed because ImmunoSEQ produced junction-only sequences that carried no quality scores. Produced via immunoSEQ multiplex PCR; TCRdb's table is partial and in-frame only. That table is the source of V, J and clone size, and D and trimming were worked out from the DNA. Here the sample spans about 580,000 clones, roughly 98% being singletons. Whole-study findings and limits: Clonotypes that were shared across a handful of donors made up around 5% of naive CD4 clonotypes. Sequencing depth was predicted to influence how clonotypes are shared among donors.

Trimming cost V 2 bases and J 3 bases, with 11 bases left between them. CDR3 length: 14 residues. Germline V gene lookup returns CDR1 MNHEY and CDR2 SMNVEV (reference sequence). Sequenced: naive CD8+ T cells sorted from blood. This sequence joins TRBV27 and TRBJ2-7; D not certain. This TCR came from a man aged 25 to 45 in good health. CDR3 bases: TGTGCCAGCAGTTTAGGCCTCCTGGGCTACGAGCAGTACTTC. Protein sequence: CASSLGLLGYEQYF.